Reported below is one T cell receptor (beta chain). Per the germline V gene, CDR1 is SGHTA and CDR2 is FQGTGA. The CDR3 runs to 16 residues. V lost 4 bases and J lost 2; bases outside the gene matches: 5. This record belongs to a study of siplizumab effects on memory and regulatory T cells. This table comes from immunoSEQ multiplex PCR, and its TCRdb copy is limited to in-frame clones, with some not included. In the table there are roughly 56,000 clones, approximately 97% of which are singletons. The specimen was naive CD8+ T cells sorted from blood. The chain is built from TRBV7-3 and TRBJ2-3; the match to TRBD2 covers 11 bases. The receptor comes from a human donor in good health. CDR3 sequence reads: CASSSGLAEITDTQYF. CDR3 bases: TGTGCCAGCAGCTCGGGACTAGCGGAAATCACAGATACGCAGTATTTT.